This TCR beta chain derives from a study of blood T cell repertoires in COVID-19. In the original workflow: The assay estimated nucleated cells by amplifying reference gene primers. Generated by immunoSEQ multiplex PCR, the TCRdb table keeps only in-frame clones and is missing some. V and J calls and clone size are copied from that table; D and trimming were computed from the DNA. The sample lists more than 350,000 clones, approximately 92% occurring once. Trimming removed 7 bases at V and 4 bases at J, with 11 bases between. Germline CDR1 WSHSY, CDR2 SAAADI. The CDR3 runs to 12 residues. This clonotype was sampled from a man between 18 and 35 years old who had recovered from COVID-19. This chain uses TRBV10-2 with TRBJ2-7, with D maybe TRBD2 (5 bases). Sequencing was performed on PBMCs or T cells enriched from blood (not recorded which). The CDR3 reads CASTPGKYEQYF. CDR3 nucleotides: TGCGCCAGCACGCCGGGGAAGTACGAGCAGTACTTC.